This TCR beta chain was found in a study of liver allograft versus peripheral blood T cells. Study-wide background: In transplanted livers, T cell receptor repertoires were compared with those found in the recipients' peripheral blood. Study outcomes and limitations: In liver allografts, T cell receptor repertoires reportedly differed from the repertoires found in peripheral blood.

A few counts support this clonotype. Its target is not known. TCRdb passed the reads through MiXCR, listing each CDR3 protein once. The table records some 10,000 distinct CDR3 sequences, about a fifth of them present only once. The CDR3 totals 14 residues. Trimming took 6 bases from V and 6 from J, leaving 15 bases between them. This TCR came from a human patient who had a liver transplant. Some T cells may have originated in the graft donor. The chain recombines TRBV12-3 or TRBV12-4 with TRBJ2-1, with D uncertain. CDR3 nucleotides: TGTGCCAGCAGACCTCTCGCAGCGTCCAATGAGCAGTTCTTC. It specifies CASRPLAASNEQFF.